This T cell receptor (beta chain) came from a study of T cell responses to AZD1222 COVID-19 vaccine. Only in-frame clones appear in the TCRdb table, and some are missing; sequencing was by immunoSEQ multiplex PCR. Counted here are around 160,000 clones, roughly 91% occurring once; the ten biggest clones make up 1.5% to 2%. Study results and limitations: Spike-specific TCRs gained breadth and depth after people received two AZD1222 doses. Spike-spanning, vaccine-associated CD4 TCRs were dominant at 160-218 and 743-854. Just a handful of AZD1222 recipients were seropositive at baseline. The study reported that nearly half of spike-specific TCRs target unmutated variant regions.

CDR1 and CDR2 (germline): ENHRY, SYGVKD. V dropped 6 bases and J dropped 3 bases, with 9 bases sitting between them. The CDR3 is 13 residues long. For this clone: No antigen is known for it.

The sequence came from an adult in good health. V and J are TRBV10-3 and TRBJ2-1, with a possible D match to TRBD1 (6 bases). This specimen was peripheral blood, taken on day 0 of AZD1222 vaccination. The CDR3 loop is CAIRVDSYNEQFF. In DNA form, the CDR3 reads TGTGCCATCAGGGTGGACAGCTACAATGAGCAGTTCTTC.